The sequence of this TCR beta chain was determined in a study of Ad26.COV2.S vaccination and SARS-CoV-2 variants. The V end was cut by 8 bases, the J end by 4 bases, with 12 bases between. CDR3 length: 12 amino acids. Germline V gives CDR1 MNHEY, CDR2 SVGAGI. Assay used: immunoSEQ multiplex PCR; TCRdb lists only in-frame clones, some missing. The top ten hold around a sixth of the sample, which has about 100,000 clones, about 78% seen once. The material was peripheral blood, obtained after recovery from COVID-19. The sequence was obtained from a human donor who had recovered from COVID-19. The rearrangement links TRBV6-5 to TRBJ2-7; D is unclear. CDR3 residues: CASFESLYEQYF. The CDR3 DNA reads TGTGCCAGCTTCGAGTCCTTATACGAGCAGTACTTC.